This TCR beta chain appears in the sequencing data of a study of blood T cell repertoires in COVID-19. TCRdb's copy holds only in-frame clones and misses some; the assay was immunoSEQ multiplex PCR. The sample shows some 390,000 clones, around 89% of them seen only once. The origin of this receptor is a woman aged 40-49 years with COVID-19, enrolled during active disease. Sequencing was carried out using peripheral blood.

CDR3 sequence reads: CASSTRAGGNYGYTF. The CDR3 nucleotides are TGTGCCAGCAGTACACGGGCCGGGGGTAACTATGGCTACACCTTC. The rearrangement uses TRBV6-6 and TRBJ1-2; tentative D call: TRBD1 (5 bases). CDR3 size: 15 residues. Trimming took 5 bases from V and 1 from J, leaving 14 bases between them. Germline CDR1 MNHNY, CDR2 SVGAGI (reference sequence).